Listed here is a single TCR beta chain. The CDR3 runs 16 residues. V lost 7 bases and J lost 6, with 24 bases in between. Germline loops: CDR1 SGHVS, CDR2 FNYEAQ. This sample was taken from a study of blood T cell repertoires in COVID-19. Study-level background: Both acute and convalescent COVID-19 samples were obtained from the United States, Italy and Spain.

Profiling relied on immunoSEQ multiplex PCR, and the TCRdb table lists in-frame clones only, not all of them. The sample lists about 69,000 clones; roughly 86% were seen once. V gene TRBV7-6 combines with J gene TRBJ1-2; D remains ambiguous. Sequencing was performed on peripheral blood. The sequence derives from a man in his forties with COVID-19, enrolled during active disease. Here the CDR3 DNA reads TGTGCCAGCACCCCCGAAGCAGAAGTCACTACTAATGGCTACACCTTC. This translates into CASTPEAEVTTNGYTF.